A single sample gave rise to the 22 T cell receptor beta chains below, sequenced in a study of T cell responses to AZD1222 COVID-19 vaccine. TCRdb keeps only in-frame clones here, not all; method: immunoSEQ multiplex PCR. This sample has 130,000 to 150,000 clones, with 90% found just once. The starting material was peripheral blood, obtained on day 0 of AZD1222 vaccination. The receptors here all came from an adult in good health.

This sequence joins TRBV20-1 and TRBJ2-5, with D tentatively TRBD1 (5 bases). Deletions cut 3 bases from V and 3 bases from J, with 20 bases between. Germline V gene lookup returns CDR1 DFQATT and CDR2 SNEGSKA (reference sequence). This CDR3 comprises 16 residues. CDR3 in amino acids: CSASKVARTFEETQYF. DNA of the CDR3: TGCAGTGCTAGTAAGGTCGCGAGGACATTTGAAGAGACCCAGTACTTC.

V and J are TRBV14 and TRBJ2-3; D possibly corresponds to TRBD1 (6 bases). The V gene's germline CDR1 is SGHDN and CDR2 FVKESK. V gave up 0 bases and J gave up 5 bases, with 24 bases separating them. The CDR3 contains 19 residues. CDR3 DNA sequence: TGTGCCAGCAGCCAAGATACGTGGAGGCGGAGCAGGGGTAAAGATACGCAGTATTTT. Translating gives CASSQDTWRRSRGKDTQYF.

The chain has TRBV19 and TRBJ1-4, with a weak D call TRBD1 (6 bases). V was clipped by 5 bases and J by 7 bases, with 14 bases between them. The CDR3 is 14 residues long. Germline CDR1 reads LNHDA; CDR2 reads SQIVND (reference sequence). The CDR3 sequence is CASSPQGRGEKLFF. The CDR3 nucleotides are TGTGCCAGTAGTCCCCAGGGGAGAGGTGAAAAACTGTTTTTT.

The CDR3 nucleotides read TGTGCCAGCAGCTTAGGCGTGGCGGGGGGCACCTACGAGCAGTACTTC. Amino acids: CASSLGVAGGTYEQYF. The chain employs TRBV7-2 and TRBJ2-7; 8 positions agree with TRBD2. Unmatched junction bases numbered 7, after V lost 1 base and J lost 2 bases. Germline V gene data show CDR1 as SGHTA and CDR2 as FQGNSA. The CDR3 runs to 16 residues.

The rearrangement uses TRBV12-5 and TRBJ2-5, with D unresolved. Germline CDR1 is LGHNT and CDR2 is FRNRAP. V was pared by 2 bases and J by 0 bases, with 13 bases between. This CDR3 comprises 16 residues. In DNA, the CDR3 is TGTGCTAGTGGTTTGTCCTCGCGGCGGTACCAAGAGACCCAGTACTTC. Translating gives CASGLSSRRYQETQYF.

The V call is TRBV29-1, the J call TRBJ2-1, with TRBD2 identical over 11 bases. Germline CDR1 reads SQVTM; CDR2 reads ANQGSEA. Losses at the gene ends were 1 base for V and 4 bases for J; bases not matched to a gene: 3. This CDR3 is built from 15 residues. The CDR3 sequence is CSVEVLAGVYNEQFF. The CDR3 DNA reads TGCAGCGTTGAAGTACTAGCGGGAGTGTACAATGAGCAGTTCTTC.

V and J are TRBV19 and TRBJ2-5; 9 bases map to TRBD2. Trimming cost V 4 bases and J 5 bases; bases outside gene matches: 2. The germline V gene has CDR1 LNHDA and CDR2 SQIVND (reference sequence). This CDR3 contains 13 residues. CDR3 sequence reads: CASSKGLAETQYF. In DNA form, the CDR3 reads TGTGCCAGTAGTAAGGGACTAGCCGAGACCCAGTACTTC. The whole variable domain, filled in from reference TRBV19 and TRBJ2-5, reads DGGITQSPKYLFRKEGQNVTLSCEQNLNHDAMYWYRQDPGQGLRLIYYSQIVNDFQKGDIAEGYSVSREKKESFPLTVTSAQKNPTAFYLCASSKGLAETQYFGPGTRLLVL.

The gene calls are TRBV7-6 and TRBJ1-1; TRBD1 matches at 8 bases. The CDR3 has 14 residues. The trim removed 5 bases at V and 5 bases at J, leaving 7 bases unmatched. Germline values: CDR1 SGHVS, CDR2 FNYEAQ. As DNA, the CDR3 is TGTGCCAGCAGCCTCTCAGGGGGCCGAACTGAAGCTTTCTTT. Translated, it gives CASSLSGGRTEAFF. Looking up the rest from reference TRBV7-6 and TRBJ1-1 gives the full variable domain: GAGVSQSPRYKVTKRGQDVALRCDPISGHVSLYWYRQALGQGPEFLTYFNYEAQQDKSGLPNDRFSAERPEGSISTLTIQRTEQRDSAMYRCASSLSGGRTEAFFGQGTRLTVV.

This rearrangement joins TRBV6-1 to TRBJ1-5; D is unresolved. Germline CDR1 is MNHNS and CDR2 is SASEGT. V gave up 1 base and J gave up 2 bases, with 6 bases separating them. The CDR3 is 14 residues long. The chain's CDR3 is CASSEGWRNQPQHF. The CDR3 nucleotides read TGTGCCAGCAGTGAAGGTTGGCGCAATCAGCCCCAGCATTTT.

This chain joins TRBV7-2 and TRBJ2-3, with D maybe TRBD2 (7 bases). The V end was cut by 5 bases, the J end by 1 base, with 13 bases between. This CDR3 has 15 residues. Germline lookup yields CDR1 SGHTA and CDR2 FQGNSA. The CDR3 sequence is CASSPWEGGTDTQYF. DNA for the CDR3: TGTGCCAGCAGCCCCTGGGAGGGGGGCACAGATACGCAGTATTTT.

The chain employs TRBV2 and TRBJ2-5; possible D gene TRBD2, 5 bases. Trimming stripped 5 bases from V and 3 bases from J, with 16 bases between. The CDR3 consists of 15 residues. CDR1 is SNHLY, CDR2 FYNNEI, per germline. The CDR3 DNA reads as TGTGCCAGCAGTCTTCGGCGGGTGAGAGAAGAGACCCAGTACTTC. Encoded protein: CASSLRRVREETQYF.

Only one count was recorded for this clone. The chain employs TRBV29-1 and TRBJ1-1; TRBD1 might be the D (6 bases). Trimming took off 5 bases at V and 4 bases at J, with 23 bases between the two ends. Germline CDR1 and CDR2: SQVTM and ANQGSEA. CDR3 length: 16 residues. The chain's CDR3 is CSVQGEGGGLGTEAFF. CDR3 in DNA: TGCAGCGTTCAAGGGGAAGGAGGGGGACTCGGCACTGAAGCTTTCTTT.

CDR3 sequence reads: CASSYSILSAVLNTEAFF. The CDR3 DNA follows: TGTGCCAGCAGTTACTCGATTTTGTCTGCTGTCCTGAACACTGAAGCTTTCTTT. The rearrangement links TRBV6-2 or TRBV6-3 to TRBJ1-1; D is unresolved. CDR3 size: 18 residues. CDR1 and CDR2 from the germline V gene are MNHEY and SVGEGT. Trimming removed 0 bases at V and 0 bases at J, with 17 bases between.

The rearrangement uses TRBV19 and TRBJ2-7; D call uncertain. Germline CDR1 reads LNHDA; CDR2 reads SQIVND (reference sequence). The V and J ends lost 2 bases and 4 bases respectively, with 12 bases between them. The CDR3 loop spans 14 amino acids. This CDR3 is CASSIRAATYEQYF. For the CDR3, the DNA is TGTGCCAGTAGTATACGGGCGGCCACGTACGAGCAGTACTTC.

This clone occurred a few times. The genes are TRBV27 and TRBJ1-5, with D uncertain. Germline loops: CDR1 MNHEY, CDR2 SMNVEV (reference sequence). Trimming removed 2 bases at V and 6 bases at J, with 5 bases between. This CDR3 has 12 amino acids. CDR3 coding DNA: TGTGCCAGCAGTTTAATAGGTCAGCCCCAGCATTTT. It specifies CASSLIGQPQHF.

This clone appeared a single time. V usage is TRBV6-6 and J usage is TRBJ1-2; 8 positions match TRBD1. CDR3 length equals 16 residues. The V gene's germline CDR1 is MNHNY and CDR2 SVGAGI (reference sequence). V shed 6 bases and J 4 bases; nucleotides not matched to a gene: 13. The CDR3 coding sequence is TGTGCCAGCAGGGATTCTTCGACAGGGGACCCCTATGGCTACACCTTC. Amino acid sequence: CASRDSSTGDPYGYTF.

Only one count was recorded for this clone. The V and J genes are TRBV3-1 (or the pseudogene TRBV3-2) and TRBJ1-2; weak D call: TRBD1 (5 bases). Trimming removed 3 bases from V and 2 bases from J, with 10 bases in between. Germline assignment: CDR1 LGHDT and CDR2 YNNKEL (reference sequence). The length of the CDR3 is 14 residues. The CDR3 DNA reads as TGTGCCAGCAGCCAGCAACAGGCGAACTATGGCTACACCTTC. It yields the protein CASSQQQANYGYTF.

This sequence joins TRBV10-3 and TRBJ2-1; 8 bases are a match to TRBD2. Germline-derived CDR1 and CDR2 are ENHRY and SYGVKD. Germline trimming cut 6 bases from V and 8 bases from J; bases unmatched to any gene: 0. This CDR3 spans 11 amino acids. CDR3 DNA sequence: TGTGCCATCAGCGGGGGGGATGAGCAGTTCTTC. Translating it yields CAISGGDEQFF.

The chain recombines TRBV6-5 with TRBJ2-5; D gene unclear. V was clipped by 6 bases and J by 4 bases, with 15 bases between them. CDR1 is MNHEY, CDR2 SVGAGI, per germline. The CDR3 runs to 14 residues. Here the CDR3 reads CASSAYLRPETQYF. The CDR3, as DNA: TGTGCCAGCAGCGCCTACTTGAGGCCAGAGACCCAGTACTTC.

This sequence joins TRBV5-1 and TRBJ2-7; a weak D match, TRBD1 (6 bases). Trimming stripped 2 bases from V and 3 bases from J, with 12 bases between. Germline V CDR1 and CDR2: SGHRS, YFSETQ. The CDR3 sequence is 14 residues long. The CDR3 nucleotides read TGCGCCAGCAGCTTACAGGGTTCTGGCTACGAGCAGTACTTC. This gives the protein CASSLQGSGYEQYF. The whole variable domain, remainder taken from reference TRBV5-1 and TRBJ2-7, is KAGVTQTPRYLIKTRGQQVTLSCSPISGHRSVSWYQQTPGQGLQFLFEYFSETQRNKGNFPGRFSGRQFSNSRSEMNVSTLELGDSALYLCASSLQGSGYEQYFGPGTRLTVT.

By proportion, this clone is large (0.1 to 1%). The CDR3 here is CASSEGAGSDEQFF. The CDR3 DNA is TGTGCCAGCAGTGAAGGCGCGGGTTCGGATGAGCAGTTCTTC. This chain uses TRBV6-1 with TRBJ2-1, with a possible D match to TRBD2 (5 bases). Germline CDR1 and CDR2: MNHNS and SASEGT. Trimming shortened V by 1 base and J by 8 bases, and 12 bases separated the two germline ends. The CDR3 is 14 residues long.

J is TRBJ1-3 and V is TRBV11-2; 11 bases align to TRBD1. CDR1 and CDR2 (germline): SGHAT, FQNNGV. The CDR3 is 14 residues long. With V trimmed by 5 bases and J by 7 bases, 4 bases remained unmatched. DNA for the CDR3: TGTGCCAGCAGCACCGGGACAGGGGGTAACACCATATATTTT. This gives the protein CASSTGTGGNTIYF.